This passage covers 11 T cell receptor beta chains from one sample sequenced in a study of blood T cell repertoires in COVID-19. Libraries were prepared by immunoSEQ multiplex PCR; TCRdb keeps only in-frame clonotypes and omits some of them. The sample consists of 110,000 to 150,000 clones, over 70% of them appearing once. Sequencing was carried out using peripheral blood. Receptors originate from a human donor in a cohort sampled during active COVID-19.

The table lists this clone with a count of one. V is TRBV7-2 and J is TRBJ2-3; tentatively, D is TRBD1 (6 bases). Germline V gives CDR1 SGHTA, CDR2 FQGNSA. Between the trimmed V and J ends, which lost 4 bases and 3 bases, there was a span of 17 bases. This CDR3 is built from 16 residues. CDR3 DNA: TGTGCCAGCAGCTCCCTTGGGGGCGCCGGGACAGATACGCAGTATTTT. Its protein product is CASSSLGGAGTDTQYF.

V and J are TRBV19 and TRBJ1-2, with 8 bases matching TRBD1. The CDR3 totals 13 residues. J was trimmed by 7 bases and V by 5 bases; bases with no gene match: 6. The germline V gene has CDR1 LNHDA and CDR2 SQIVND (reference sequence). In DNA form, the CDR3 reads TGTGCCAGTAGTGTGGACAGGGAGAGTGGCTACACCTTC. This translates into CASSVDRESGYTF.

This chain uses TRBV3-1 (or the pseudogene TRBV3-2) with TRBJ2-3; 10 nucleotides match TRBD1. This CDR3 region has 15 residues. The V gene's germline CDR1 is LGHDT and CDR2 YNNKEL (reference sequence). With 4 bases clipped from V and 4 bases from J, the junction kept 5 bases outside the gene matches. The CDR3 protein is CASSPRQGASDTQYF. In DNA form, the CDR3 reads TGTGCCAGCAGCCCGAGACAGGGGGCGTCAGATACGCAGTATTTT.

V and J are TRBV7-8 and TRBJ1-1; D perhaps matches TRBD1 (6 bases). The germline CDR1 and CDR2 sequences are SGHVS and FQNEAQ. CDR3 size: 14 residues. Deletions cut 5 bases from V and 1 base from J, with 11 bases between. CDR3 sequence: CASSPGHKNTEAFF. The DNA of the CDR3 is TGTGCCAGCAGCCCGGGACACAAGAACACTGAAGCTTTCTTT.

V gene TRBV27 combines with J gene TRBJ2-1; 9 bases map to TRBD1. CDR1 MNHEY and CDR2 SMNVEV come from the germline V gene (reference sequence). This CDR3 has 14 amino acids. V lost 3 bases, J lost 3 bases, and 0 bases stayed unmatched. CDR3: CASSLGQGYNEQFF. CDR3 DNA sequence: TGTGCCAGCAGTTTGGGACAGGGCTACAATGAGCAGTTCTTC.

This chain uses TRBV2 with TRBJ2-7; 7 nucleotides agree with TRBD1. Germline trimming cut 4 bases from V and 4 bases from J; bases unmatched to any gene: 10. CDR1 SNHLY and CDR2 FYNNEI come from the germline V gene. The CDR3 is made up of 15 amino acids. The CDR3 sequence: CASSVRQGGGYEQYF. The CDR3, as DNA: TGTGCCAGCAGTGTTCGACAGGGTGGCGGTTACGAGCAGTACTTC.

This clone was observed a handful of times. This chain uses TRBV7-2 with TRBJ2-2, with TRBD2 identical over 13 bases. Per germline, CDR1 SGHTA and CDR2 FQGNSA. CDR3 length equals 15 residues. V lost 5 bases and J lost 6; bases outside the gene matches: 3. In nucleotides, the CDR3 is TGTGCCAGCAGCACTAGCGGGGGGGCCGCCGGGGAGCTGTTTTTT. Protein: CASSTSGGAAGELFF.

The gene calls are TRBV6-2 or TRBV6-3 and TRBJ2-7, with D tentatively TRBD2 (5 bases). CDR3 size: 15 residues. Looked up from germline, CDR1 is MNHEY and CDR2 is SVGEGT. V shed 2 bases and J shed 3 bases, with 14 bases lying between them. This CDR3 reads CASSYDEASFYEQYF. In DNA form, the CDR3 reads TGTGCCAGCAGTTACGACGAGGCTAGCTTCTACGAGCAGTACTTC.

This clone was counted a few times. The chain joins TRBV6-6 to TRBJ1-2; 8 nucleotides line up with TRBD1. This CDR3 contains 17 residues. Germline CDR1 and CDR2: MNHNY and SVGAGI (reference sequence). Trimming cost V 5 bases and J 1 base; bases outside gene matches: 12. The CDR3 nucleotides are TGTGCCAGCAGTCCCTGGACAGGGAGTCTCAATAACTATGGCTACACCTTC. Translated, it gives CASSPWTGSLNNYGYTF.

The chain joins TRBV13 to TRBJ1-1; the D gene is possibly TRBD1 (6 bases). With 5 bases removed from V and 1 base from J, the gap between germline ends came to 14 bases. The CDR3 sequence is 15 residues long. Germline V gene lookup returns CDR1 PRHDT and CDR2 FYEKMQ (reference sequence). CDR3 sequence: CASSRRDTPNTEAFF. In DNA form, the CDR3 reads TGTGCCAGCAGCAGACGGGACACGCCGAACACTGAAGCTTTCTTT.

The chain has TRBV7-2 and TRBJ1-6, with D hard to call. Germline CDR1 reads SGHTA; CDR2 reads FQGNSA. Trimming removed 5 bases at V and 7 bases at J, with 21 bases between. This CDR3 spans 17 amino acids. The CDR3 DNA is TGTGCCAGCAGCCTTGATCCCGCTCTGGGCAGGAATTCACCCCTCCACTTT. Protein product: CASSLDPALGRNSPLHF. The full variable domain, with the rest looked up from reference TRBV7-2 and TRBJ1-6, is GAGVSQSPSNKVTEKGKDVELRCDPISGHTALYWYRQSLGQGLEFLIYFQGNSAPDKSGLPSDRFSAERTGGSVSTLTIQRTQQEDSAVYLCASSLDPALGRNSPLHFGNGTRLTVT.